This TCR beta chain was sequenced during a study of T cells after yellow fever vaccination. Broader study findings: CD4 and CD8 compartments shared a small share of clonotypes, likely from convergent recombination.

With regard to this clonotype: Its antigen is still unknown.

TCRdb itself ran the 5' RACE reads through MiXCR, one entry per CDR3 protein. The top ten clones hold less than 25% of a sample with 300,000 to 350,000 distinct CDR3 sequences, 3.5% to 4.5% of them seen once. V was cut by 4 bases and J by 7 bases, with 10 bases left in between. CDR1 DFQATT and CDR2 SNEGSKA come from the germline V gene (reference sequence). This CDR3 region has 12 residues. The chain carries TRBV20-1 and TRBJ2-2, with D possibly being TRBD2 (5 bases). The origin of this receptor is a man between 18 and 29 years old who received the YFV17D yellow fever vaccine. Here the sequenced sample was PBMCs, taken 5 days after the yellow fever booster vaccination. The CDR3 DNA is TGCAGTGCTACACTAGGGAACGGGGAGCTGTTTTTT. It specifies CSATLGNGELFF.